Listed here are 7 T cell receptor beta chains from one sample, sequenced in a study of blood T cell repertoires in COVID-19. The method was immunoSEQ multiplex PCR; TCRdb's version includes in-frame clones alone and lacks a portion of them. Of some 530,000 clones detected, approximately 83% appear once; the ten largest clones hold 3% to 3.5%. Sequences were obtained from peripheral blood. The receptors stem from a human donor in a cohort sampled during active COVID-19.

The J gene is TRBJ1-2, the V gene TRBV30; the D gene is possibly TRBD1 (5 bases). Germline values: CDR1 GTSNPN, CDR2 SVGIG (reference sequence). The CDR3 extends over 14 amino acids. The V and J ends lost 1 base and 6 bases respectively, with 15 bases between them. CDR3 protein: CAWSGRGSRNGYTF. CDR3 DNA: TGTGCCTGGAGTGGAAGGGGCTCCCGGAATGGCTACACCTTC.

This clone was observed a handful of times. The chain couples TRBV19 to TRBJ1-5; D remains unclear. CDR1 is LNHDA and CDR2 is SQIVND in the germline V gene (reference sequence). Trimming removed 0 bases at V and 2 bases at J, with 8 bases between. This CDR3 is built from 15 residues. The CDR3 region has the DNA TGTGCCAGTAGTATAGAGGGAGGAGGCAATCAGCCCCAGCATTTT. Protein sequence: CASSIEGGGNQPQHF. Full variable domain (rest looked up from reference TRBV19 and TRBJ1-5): DGGITQSPKYLFRKEGQNVTLSCEQNLNHDAMYWYRQDPGQGLRLIYYSQIVNDFQKGDIAEGYSVSREKKESFPLTVTSAQKNPTAFYLCASSIEGGGNQPQHFGDGTRLSIL.

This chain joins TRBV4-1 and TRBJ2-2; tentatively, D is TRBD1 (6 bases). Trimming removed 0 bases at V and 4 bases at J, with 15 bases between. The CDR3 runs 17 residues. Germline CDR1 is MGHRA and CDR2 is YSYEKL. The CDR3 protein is CASSQEGMATGTGELFF. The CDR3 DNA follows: TGCGCCAGCAGCCAAGAGGGTATGGCGACAGGCACCGGGGAGCTGTTTTTT.

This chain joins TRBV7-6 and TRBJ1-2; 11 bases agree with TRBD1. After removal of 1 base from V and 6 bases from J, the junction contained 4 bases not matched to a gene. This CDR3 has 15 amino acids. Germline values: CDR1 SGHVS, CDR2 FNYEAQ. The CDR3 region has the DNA TGTGCCAGCAGCTTAGGCGGGACAGGGGGAGATGGCTACACCTTC. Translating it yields CASSLGGTGGDGYTF.

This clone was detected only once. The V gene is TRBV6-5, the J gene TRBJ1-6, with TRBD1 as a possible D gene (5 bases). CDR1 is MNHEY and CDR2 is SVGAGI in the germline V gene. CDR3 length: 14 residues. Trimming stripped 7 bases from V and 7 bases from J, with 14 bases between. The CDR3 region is CASTGTGENSPLHF. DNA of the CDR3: TGTGCCAGCACTGGGACGGGGGAAAATTCACCCCTCCACTTT.

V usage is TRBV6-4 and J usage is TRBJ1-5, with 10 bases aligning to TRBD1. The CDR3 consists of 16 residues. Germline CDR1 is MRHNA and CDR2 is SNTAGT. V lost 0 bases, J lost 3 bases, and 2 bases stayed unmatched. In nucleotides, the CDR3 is TGTGCCAGCAGTGACTCCGGGACAGGGGCCAATCAGCCCCAGCATTTT. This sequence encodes CASSDSGTGANQPQHF.

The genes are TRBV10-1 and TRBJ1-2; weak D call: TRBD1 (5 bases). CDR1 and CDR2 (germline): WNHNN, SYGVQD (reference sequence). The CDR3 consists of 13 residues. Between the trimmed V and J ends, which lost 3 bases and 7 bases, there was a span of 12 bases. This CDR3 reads CASSDGGRGGYTF. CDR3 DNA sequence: TGCGCCAGCAGTGATGGTGGTAGGGGTGGCTACACCTTC.